The rows below give T cell receptor beta chains drawn from one sample of a study of cytomegalovirus exposure and HLA in healthy donors. Assay used: immunoSEQ multiplex PCR; TCRdb lists only in-frame clones, some missing. The sample consists of about 160,000 clones, roughly 80% of them appearing once. The sequenced sample consisted of PBMCs. The receptors were sampled from a male donor in good health and CMV-seronegative. CDR3s include the opening cysteine and the closing phenylalanine or tryptophan.

V	J	CDR3
TRBV19	TRBJ2-3	CASRPQTIRTDTQYF
TRBV6-1	TRBJ1-3	CASSLQGAYGNTIYF
TRBV5-6	TRBJ1-4	CASSFFTGATNEKLFF
TRBV7-8	TRBJ2-1	CASSYPSGNDEQFF
TRBV5-8	TRBJ2-7	CASSFGLAALPYEQYF
TRBV15	TRBJ2-7	CATSKLAGGYYEQYF
TRBV19	TRBJ1-5	CAGGGASQPQHF
TRBV4-1	TRBJ2-1	CASSQVAVGLAGQRGQFF
TRBV7-2	TRBJ2-5	CASSLGRVGETQYF
TRBV28	TRBJ2-1	CASTRSLVGGNEQFF
TRBV28	TRBJ1-1	CASRSSGSTEAFF
TRBV27	TRBJ1-6	CASSLMTVHNSPLHF
TRBV6-1	TRBJ2-7	CASSEALSRGSHEQYF
TRBV27	TRBJ2-1	CASSRGTGGYNEQFF
TRBV7-8	TRBJ2-1	CASSWNGHPSAPSYNEQFF
TRBV30	TRBJ1-1	CAWSEGDTEAFF
TRBV5-1	TRBJ1-1	CASSLGQGGMNTEAFF
TRBV28	TRBJ1-1	CASSFPEVTEAFF
TRBV15	TRBJ2-3	CATWQPSTDTQYF
TRBV19	TRBJ2-6	CASSTSAHSGANVLTF
TRBV5-6	TRBJ2-7	CASSLFQGSYEQYF
TRBV4-2	TRBJ2-7	CASSPLAEGYEQYF
TRBV6-1	TRBJ2-1	CASQTSGRHNEQFF
TRBV5-6	TRBJ1-5	CASSLGASDSQHF
TRBV19	TRBJ2-3	CASSSSGSTDTQYF
TRBV28	TRBJ2-2	CASSPRTAIPTVGELFF
TRBV5-1	TRBJ2-3	CASSLGGPSSDTQYF
TRBV5-4	TRBJ2-1	CASRNREGNEQFF
TRBV10-3	TRBJ2-7	CAIASGIGRANLGEQYF
TRBV18	TRBJ1-1	CASSPQQGTEAFF
TRBV7-2	TRBJ2-7	CASSLGVGTGLYEQYF
TRBV6-5	TRBJ2-3	CASSYSIAGTDTQYF
TRBV11-2	TRBJ2-7	CASSSRGAGGDEQYF
TRBV6-1	TRBJ2-7	CASSEPRTGLSYEQYF